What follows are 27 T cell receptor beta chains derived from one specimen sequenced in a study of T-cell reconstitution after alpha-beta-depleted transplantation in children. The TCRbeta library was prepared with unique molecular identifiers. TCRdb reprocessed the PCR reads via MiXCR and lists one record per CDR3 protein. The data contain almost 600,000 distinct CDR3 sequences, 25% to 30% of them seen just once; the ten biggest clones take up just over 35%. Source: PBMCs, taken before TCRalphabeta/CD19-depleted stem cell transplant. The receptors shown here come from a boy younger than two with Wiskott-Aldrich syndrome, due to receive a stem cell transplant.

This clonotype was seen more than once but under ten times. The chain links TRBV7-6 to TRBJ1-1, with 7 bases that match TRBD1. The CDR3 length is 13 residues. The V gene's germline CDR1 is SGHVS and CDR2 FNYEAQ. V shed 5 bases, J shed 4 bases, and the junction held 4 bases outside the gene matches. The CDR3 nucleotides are TGTGCCAGCAGCCCCAGGGGGATCACTGAAGCTTTCTTT. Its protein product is CASSPRGITEAFF. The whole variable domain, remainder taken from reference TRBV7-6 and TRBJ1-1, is GAGVSQSPRYKVTKRGQDVALRCDPISGHVSLYWYRQALGQGPEFLTYFNYEAQQDKSGLPNDRFSAERPEGSISTLTIQRTEQRDSAMYRCASSPRGITEAFFGQGTRLTVV.

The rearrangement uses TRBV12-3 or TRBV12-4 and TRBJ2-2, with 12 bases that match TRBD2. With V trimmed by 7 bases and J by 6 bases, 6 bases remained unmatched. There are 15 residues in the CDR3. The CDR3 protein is CASTLLAGGSGELFF. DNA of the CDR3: TGTGCCAGCACCCTACTAGCGGGAGGATCCGGGGAGCTGTTTTTT.

CDR3 residues: CAWSPGPETQYF. The DNA of the CDR3 is TGTGCCTGGAGTCCAGGGCCGGAGACCCAGTACTTC. The rearrangement joins TRBV30 to TRBJ2-5; D possibly corresponds to TRBD1 (5 bases). V was clipped by 2 bases and J by 5 bases, with 9 bases between them. Germline values: CDR1 GTSNPN, CDR2 SVGIG (reference sequence). The CDR3 is 12 residues long.

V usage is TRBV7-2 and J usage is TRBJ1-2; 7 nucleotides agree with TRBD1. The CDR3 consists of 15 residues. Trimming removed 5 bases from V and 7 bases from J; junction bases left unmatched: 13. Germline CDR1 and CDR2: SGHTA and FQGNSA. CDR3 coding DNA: TGTGCCAGCAGCCGTATTCCGGGACAGACATCTGGCTACACCTTC. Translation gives CASSRIPGQTSGYTF.

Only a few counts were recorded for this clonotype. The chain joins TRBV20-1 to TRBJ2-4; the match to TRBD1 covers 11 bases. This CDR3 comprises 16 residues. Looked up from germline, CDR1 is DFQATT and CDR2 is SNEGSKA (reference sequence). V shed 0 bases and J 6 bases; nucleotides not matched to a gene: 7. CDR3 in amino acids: CSARDPKGQGANIQYF. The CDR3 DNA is TGCAGTGCTAGAGATCCTAAAGGACAGGGGGCAAACATTCAGTACTTC.

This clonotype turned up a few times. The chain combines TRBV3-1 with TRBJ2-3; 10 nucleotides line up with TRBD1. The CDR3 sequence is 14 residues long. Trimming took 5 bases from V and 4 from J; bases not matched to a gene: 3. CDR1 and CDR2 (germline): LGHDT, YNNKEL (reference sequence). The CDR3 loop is CASSDRGHSDTQYF. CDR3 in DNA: TGTGCCAGCAGCGACAGGGGGCATTCAGATACGCAGTATTTT.

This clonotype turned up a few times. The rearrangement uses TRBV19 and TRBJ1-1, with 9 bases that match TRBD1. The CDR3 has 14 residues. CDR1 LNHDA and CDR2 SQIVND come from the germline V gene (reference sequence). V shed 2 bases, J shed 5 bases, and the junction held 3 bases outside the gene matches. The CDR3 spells CASSIIGTGTEAFF. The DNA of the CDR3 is TGTGCCAGTAGTATAATTGGGACAGGGACTGAAGCTTTCTTT.

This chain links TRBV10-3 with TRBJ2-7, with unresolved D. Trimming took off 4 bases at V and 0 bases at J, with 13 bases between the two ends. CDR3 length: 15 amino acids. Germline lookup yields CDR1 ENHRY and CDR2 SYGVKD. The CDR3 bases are TGTGCCATCAGTGGTTCGTCGGTTAGCTCCTACGAGCAGTACTTC. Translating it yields CAISGSSVSSYEQYF.

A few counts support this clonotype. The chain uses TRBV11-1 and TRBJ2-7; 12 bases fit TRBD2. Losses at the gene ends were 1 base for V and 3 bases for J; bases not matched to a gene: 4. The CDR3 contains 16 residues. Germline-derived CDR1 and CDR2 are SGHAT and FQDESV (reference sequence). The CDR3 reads CASSLEGLAGRYEQYF. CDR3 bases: TGTGCCAGCAGCTTAGAGGGACTAGCGGGCCGCTACGAGCAGTACTTC.

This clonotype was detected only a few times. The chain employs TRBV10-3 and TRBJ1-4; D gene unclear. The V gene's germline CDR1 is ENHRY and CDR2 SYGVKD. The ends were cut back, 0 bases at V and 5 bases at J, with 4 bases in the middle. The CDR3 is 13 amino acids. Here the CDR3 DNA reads TGTGCCATCAGTGAGTCGCCGAATGAAAAACTGTTTTTT. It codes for CAISESPNEKLFF.

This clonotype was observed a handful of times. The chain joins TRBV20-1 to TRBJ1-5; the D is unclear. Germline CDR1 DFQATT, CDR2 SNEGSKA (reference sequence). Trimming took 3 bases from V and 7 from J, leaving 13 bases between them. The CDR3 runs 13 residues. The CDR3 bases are TGCAGTGCTAGGTCATATCGACCCCAGCCCCAGCATTTT. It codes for CSARSYRPQPQHF.

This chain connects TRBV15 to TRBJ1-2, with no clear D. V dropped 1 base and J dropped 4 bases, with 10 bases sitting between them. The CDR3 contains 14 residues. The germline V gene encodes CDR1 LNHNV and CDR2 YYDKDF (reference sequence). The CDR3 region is CATSRARTSYGYTF. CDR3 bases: TGTGCCACCAGCAGAGCTCGGACGAGCTATGGCTACACCTTC. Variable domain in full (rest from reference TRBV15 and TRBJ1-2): DAMVIQNPRYQVTQFGKPVTLSCSQTLNHNVMYWYQQKSSQAPKLLFHYYDKDFNNEADTPDNFQSRRPNTSFCFLDIRSPGLGDTAMYLCATSRARTSYGYTFGSGTRLTVV.

CDR3 bases: TGTGCCAGCAGGCAAGACGGACAGACGGATAATTCACCCCTCCACTTT. This sequence encodes CASRQDGQTDNSPLHF. The chain recombines TRBV7-2 with TRBJ1-6; weak D call: TRBD1 (6 bases). Per germline, CDR1 SGHTA and CDR2 FQGNSA. The CDR3 has 16 residues. V gave up 6 bases and J gave up 5 bases, with 17 bases separating them.

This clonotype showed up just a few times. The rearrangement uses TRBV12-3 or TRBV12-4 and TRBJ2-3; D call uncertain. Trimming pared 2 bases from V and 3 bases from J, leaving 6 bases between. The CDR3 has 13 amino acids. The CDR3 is CASSLPNTDTQYF. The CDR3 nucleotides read TGTGCCAGCAGTTTACCAAATACAGATACGCAGTATTTT.

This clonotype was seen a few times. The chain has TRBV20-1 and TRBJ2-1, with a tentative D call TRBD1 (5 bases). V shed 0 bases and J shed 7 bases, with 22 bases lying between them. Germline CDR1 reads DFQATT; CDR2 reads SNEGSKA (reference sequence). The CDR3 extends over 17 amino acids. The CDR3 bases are TGCAGTGCTAGAGATCTCATTGGAAGGGGCGACGGGAATGAGCAGTTCTTC. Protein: CSARDLIGRGDGNEQFF.

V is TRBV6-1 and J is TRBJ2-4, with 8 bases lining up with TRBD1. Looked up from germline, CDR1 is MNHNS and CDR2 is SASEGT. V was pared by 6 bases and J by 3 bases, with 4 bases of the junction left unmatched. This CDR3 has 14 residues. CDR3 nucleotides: TGTGCCAGCAGCTTGGGACAGGTCAAAAACATTCAGTACTTC. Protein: CASSLGQVKNIQYF.

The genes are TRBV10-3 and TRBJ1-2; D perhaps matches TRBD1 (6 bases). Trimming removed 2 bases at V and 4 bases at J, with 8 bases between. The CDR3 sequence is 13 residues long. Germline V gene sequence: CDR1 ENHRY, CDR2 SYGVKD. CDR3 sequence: CAISEGQFYGYTF. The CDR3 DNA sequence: TGTGCCATCAGTGAGGGACAGTTCTATGGCTACACCTTC.

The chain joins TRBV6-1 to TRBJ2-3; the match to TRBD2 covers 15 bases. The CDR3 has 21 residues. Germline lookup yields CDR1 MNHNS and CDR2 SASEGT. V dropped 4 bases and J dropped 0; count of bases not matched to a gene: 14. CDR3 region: CASSGLRGLAGGLPSTDTQYF. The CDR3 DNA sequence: TGTGCCAGCAGTGGCCTCAGAGGACTAGCGGGAGGGCTCCCTAGCACAGATACGCAGTATTTT.

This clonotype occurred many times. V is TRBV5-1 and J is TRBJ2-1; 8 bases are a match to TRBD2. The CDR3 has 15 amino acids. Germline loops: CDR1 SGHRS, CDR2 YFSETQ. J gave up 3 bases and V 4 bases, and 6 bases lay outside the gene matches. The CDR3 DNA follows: TGCGCCAGCAGCGGACGGGAGGGGGTCTACAATGAGCAGTTCTTC. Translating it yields CASSGREGVYNEQFF.

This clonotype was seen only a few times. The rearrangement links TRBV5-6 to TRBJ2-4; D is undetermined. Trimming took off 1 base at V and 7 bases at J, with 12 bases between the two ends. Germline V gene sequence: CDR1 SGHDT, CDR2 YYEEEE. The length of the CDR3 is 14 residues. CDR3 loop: CASSLLQVGNIQYF. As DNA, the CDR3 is TGTGCCAGCAGCTTGCTTCAGGTGGGGAACATTCAGTACTTC.

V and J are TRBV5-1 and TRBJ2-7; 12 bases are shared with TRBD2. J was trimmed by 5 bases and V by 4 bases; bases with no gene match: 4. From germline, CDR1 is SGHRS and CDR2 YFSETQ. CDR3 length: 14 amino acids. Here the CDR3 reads CASSTTSGSNEQYF. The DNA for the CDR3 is TGCGCCAGCAGCACGACTAGCGGGAGTAACGAGCAGTACTTC. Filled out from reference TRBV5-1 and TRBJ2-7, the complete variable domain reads KAGVTQTPRYLIKTRGQQVTLSCSPISGHRSVSWYQQTPGQGLQFLFEYFSETQRNKGNFPGRFSGRQFSNSRSEMNVSTLELGDSALYLCASSTTSGSNEQYFGPGTRLTVT.

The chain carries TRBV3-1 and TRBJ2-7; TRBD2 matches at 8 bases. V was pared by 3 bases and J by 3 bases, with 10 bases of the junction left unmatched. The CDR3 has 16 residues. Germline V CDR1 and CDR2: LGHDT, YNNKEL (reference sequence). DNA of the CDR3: TGTGCCAGCAGCCAGCCGCGTGGCGCGGGAGGCTACGAGCAGTACTTC. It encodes CASSQPRGAGGYEQYF.

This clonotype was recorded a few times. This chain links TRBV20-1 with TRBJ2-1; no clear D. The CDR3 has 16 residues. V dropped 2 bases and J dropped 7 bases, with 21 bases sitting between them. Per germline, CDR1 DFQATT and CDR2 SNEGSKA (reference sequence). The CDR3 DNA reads TGCAGTGCTAGATTCCCCGGCGGTAGGGCAAGGAATGAGCAGTTCTTC. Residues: CSARFPGGRARNEQFF.

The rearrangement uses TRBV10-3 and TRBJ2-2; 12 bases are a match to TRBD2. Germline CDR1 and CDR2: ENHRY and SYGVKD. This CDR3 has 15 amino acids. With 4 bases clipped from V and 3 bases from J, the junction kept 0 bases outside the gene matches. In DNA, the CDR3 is TGTGCCATCAGTGGACTAGCGGGGGACACCGGGGAGCTGTTTTTT. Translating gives CAISGLAGDTGELFF.

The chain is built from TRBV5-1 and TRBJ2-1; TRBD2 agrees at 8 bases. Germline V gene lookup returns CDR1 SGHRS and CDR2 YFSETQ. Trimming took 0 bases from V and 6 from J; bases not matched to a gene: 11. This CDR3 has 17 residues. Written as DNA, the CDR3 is TGCGCCAGCAGCTTGGTTGGGGCGGGAGGCACAGCCAATGAGCAGTTCTTC. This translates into CASSLVGAGGTANEQFF.

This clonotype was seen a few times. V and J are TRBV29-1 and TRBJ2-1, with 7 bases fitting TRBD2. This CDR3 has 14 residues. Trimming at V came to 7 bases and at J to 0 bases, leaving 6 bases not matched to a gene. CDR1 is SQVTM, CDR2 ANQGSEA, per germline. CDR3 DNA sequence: TGCAGCGCCTGGGGGGGGAGCTCCTACAATGAGCAGTTCTTC. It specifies CSAWGGSSYNEQFF.

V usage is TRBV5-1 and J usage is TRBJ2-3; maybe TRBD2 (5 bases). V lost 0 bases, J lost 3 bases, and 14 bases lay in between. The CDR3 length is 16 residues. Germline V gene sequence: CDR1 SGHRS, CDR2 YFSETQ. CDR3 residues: CASSLAISGGTDTQYF. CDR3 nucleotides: TGCGCCAGCAGCTTGGCCATAAGCGGTGGGACAGATACGCAGTATTTT.